This TCR beta chain was profiled in a study of cytomegalovirus exposure and HLA in healthy donors. Note on this clone: Its antigen is not identified.

CDR3 length: 13 amino acids. Trimming removed 6 bases at V and 0 bases at J, with 8 bases between. From germline, CDR1 is MNHEY and CDR2 SMNVEV (reference sequence). The study ran its PCR with 60 Vbeta and 13 Jbeta primers. Clones were read by immunoSEQ multiplex PCR, and TCRdb kept only the in-frame ones, dropping some. Of some 110,000 clones in the sample, roughly 74% are singletons; the top ten hold approximately 3.9%. Study-wide points: Apart from CMV serostatus, no immune exposure information was available.

The sequence was collected from a woman between 45 and 60 years old in good health and CMV-seropositive. The chain joins TRBV27 to TRBJ1-1, with no clear D. Sequencing was carried out using PBMCs. In nucleotides, the CDR3 is TGTGCCAGCAGGTTTTTAGTGAACACTGAAGCTTTCTTT. As protein: CASRFLVNTEAFF.